A selection of T cell receptor beta chains follows, all from one sample in a study of Graves' ophthalmopathy and Graves' hyperthyroidism. TCRdb ran MiXCR on the multiplex PCR reads and lists one entry per CDR3 protein. This sample has hundreds of thousands of distinct CDR3 sequences, with around 40% found just once. The sample taken for sequencing was peripheral blood. The source of these receptors is an adult man with Graves' ophthalmopathy. Both conserved end residues are part of each CDR3. The D gene is left open where the match is weak. Rows give clone size only sometimes, using once, few, many, or a class for an expanded clone.

cdr3_aa: CAEREGPRPQHF; cdr3_nt: TGTGCTGAGAGGGAGGGTCCACGGCCCCAGCATTTT; clone_size: NA; d_call: NA; j_call: TRBJ1-5; v_call: TRBV24-1
cdr3_aa: CASSPGTGEQYF; cdr3_nt: TGTGCCAGCAGCCCTGGGACCGGCGAGCAGTACTTC; clone_size: many; d_call: NA; j_call: TRBJ2-7; v_call: TRBV2
cdr3_aa: CSATRQGNQPQHF; cdr3_nt: TGCAGTGCTACAAGACAGGGGAATCAGCCCCAGCATTTT; clone_size: NA; d_call: TRBD1; j_call: TRBJ1-5; v_call: TRBV20-1
cdr3_aa: CASSWGLAGVREQYF; cdr3_nt: TGTGCCAGCAGTTGGGGACTAGCGGGTGTACGGGAGCAGTACTTC; clone_size: NA; d_call: TRBD2; j_call: TRBJ2-7; v_call: TRBV9
cdr3_aa: CASSHGQTYGYTF; cdr3_nt: TGTGCCAGCAGCCATGGACAGACCTATGGCTACACCTTC; clone_size: many; d_call: NA; j_call: TRBJ1-2; v_call: TRBV7-2
cdr3_aa: CASSLTGGSEQYF; cdr3_nt: TGTGCCAGCAGCTTGACAGGTGGGTCCGAGCAGTACTTC; clone_size: many; d_call: NA; j_call: TRBJ2-7; v_call: TRBV7-9
cdr3_aa: CAISTTGGDSPLHF; cdr3_nt: TGTGCCATCAGTACTACAGGGGGCGACTCACCCCTCCACTTT; clone_size: many; d_call: TRBD1; j_call: TRBJ1-6; v_call: TRBV10-3
cdr3_aa: CASSSNLANTGELFF; cdr3_nt: TGTGCCAGCAGCTCAAACTTAGCTAACACCGGGGAGCTGTTTTTT; clone_size: NA; d_call: NA; j_call: TRBJ2-2; v_call: TRBV7-3
cdr3_aa: CASSLKGTGFAPLHF; cdr3_nt: TGTGCCAGCAGCTTGAAGGGGACAGGGTTTGCACCCCTCCACTTT; clone_size: many; d_call: TRBD1; j_call: TRBJ1-6; v_call: TRBV11-2
cdr3_aa: CASSSGQGSIETQYF; cdr3_nt: TGTGCCAGCAGCTCCGGACAGGGGAGTATCGAGACCCAGTACTTC; clone_size: many; d_call: TRBD1; j_call: TRBJ2-5; v_call: TRBV7-6
cdr3_aa: CSAREPWEGRLIYEQYF; cdr3_nt: TGCAGTGCTAGGGAACCCTGGGAGGGCCGACTTATCTACGAGCAGTACTTC; clone_size: NA; d_call: TRBD2; j_call: TRBJ2-7; v_call: TRBV20-1
cdr3_aa: CATSARTGGQPQHF; cdr3_nt: TGTGCCACCAGTGCGCGGACAGGTGGGCAGCCCCAGCATTTT; clone_size: NA; d_call: TRBD1; j_call: TRBJ1-5; v_call: TRBV24-1
cdr3_aa: CSARGATSGRAPGELFF; cdr3_nt: TGCAGTGCTAGGGGGGCGACTAGCGGGAGGGCCCCCGGGGAGCTGTTTTTT; clone_size: few; d_call: TRBD2; j_call: TRBJ2-2; v_call: TRBV20-1
cdr3_aa: CASSEGGLPLHF; cdr3_nt: TGTGCCAGCAGTGAGGGGGGGCTCCCCCTCCACTTT; clone_size: few; d_call: NA; j_call: TRBJ1-6; v_call: TRBV10-3
cdr3_aa: CASSPQDRGEQYF; cdr3_nt: TGTGCCAGCTCACCACAGGACAGGGGCGAGCAGTACTTC; clone_size: NA; d_call: TRBD1; j_call: TRBJ2-7; v_call: TRBV25-1
cdr3_aa: CASSVSGGPETQYF; cdr3_nt: TGTGCCAGCAGCGTCAGCGGGGGGCCAGAGACCCAGTACTTC; clone_size: few; d_call: TRBD2; j_call: TRBJ2-5; v_call: TRBV9
cdr3_aa: CSAPDRGVSYGYTF; cdr3_nt: TGCAGTGCTCCAGACAGGGGAGTCTCTTATGGCTACACCTTC; clone_size: few; d_call: TRBD1; j_call: TRBJ1-2; v_call: TRBV20-1
cdr3_aa: CASSYGVRDSEAFF; cdr3_nt: TGTGCCAGCAGTTATGGAGTGAGGGACTCTGAAGCTTTCTTT; clone_size: NA; d_call: NA; j_call: TRBJ1-1; v_call: TRBV10-3
cdr3_aa: CASTNRGRRDTQYF; cdr3_nt: TGTGCCAGCACCAACAGGGGGCGAAGAGATACGCAGTATTTT; clone_size: few; d_call: TRBD1; j_call: TRBJ2-3; v_call: TRBV7-2
cdr3_aa: CATSDSGTANTGELFF; cdr3_nt: TGTGCCACCAGTGATTCCGGGACAGCTAACACCGGGGAGCTGTTTTTT; clone_size: NA; d_call: TRBD1; j_call: TRBJ2-2; v_call: TRBV24-1
cdr3_aa: CASSYSRGHNQPQHF; cdr3_nt: TGTGCCAGCAGTTACTCCCGGGGGCATAATCAGCCCCAGCATTTT; clone_size: NA; d_call: NA; j_call: TRBJ1-5; v_call: TRBV25-1
cdr3_aa: CASSGRIHSGANVLTF; cdr3_nt: TGTGCCAGCAGTGGCAGAATTCACTCTGGGGCCAACGTCCTGACTTTC; clone_size: NA; d_call: NA; j_call: TRBJ2-6; v_call: TRBV9
cdr3_aa: CASSLVSASYNSPLHF; cdr3_nt: TGTGCCAGCAGCTTAGTATCAGCCTCCTATAATTCACCCCTCCACTTT; clone_size: NA; d_call: NA; j_call: TRBJ1-6; v_call: TRBV11-2
cdr3_aa: CASSFESQPQHF; cdr3_nt: TGTGCCAGCAGCTTCGAATCCCAGCCCCAGCATTTT; clone_size: few; d_call: NA; j_call: TRBJ1-5; v_call: TRBV7-9
cdr3_aa: CASRPGQGAYQPQHF; cdr3_nt: TGTGCCAGTAGGCCGGGACAGGGTGCCTATCAGCCCCAGCATTTT; clone_size: NA; d_call: TRBD1; j_call: TRBJ1-5; v_call: TRBV19
cdr3_aa: CSASSPLNGVKTQYF; cdr3_nt: TGCAGTGCCAGCTCACCACTAAATGGAGTGAAGACCCAGTACTTC; clone_size: NA; d_call: NA; j_call: TRBJ2-5; v_call: TRBV20-1
cdr3_aa: CATSSSDRSYGYTF; cdr3_nt: TGTGCCACCAGCAGCTCCGACAGGTCCTATGGCTACACCTTC; clone_size: NA; d_call: NA; j_call: TRBJ1-2; v_call: TRBV15
cdr3_aa: CASSSRPGQGFSGNTIYF; cdr3_nt: TGCGCCAGCAGCTCAAGACCGGGACAGGGATTCTCTGGAAACACCATATATTTT; clone_size: NA; d_call: TRBD1; j_call: TRBJ1-3; v_call: TRBV11-2
cdr3_aa: CASGVPMGSSYNSPLHF; cdr3_nt: TGTGCCAGCGGGGTGCCTATGGGGAGCTCCTATAATTCACCCCTCCACTTT; clone_size: NA; d_call: NA; j_call: TRBJ1-6; v_call: TRBV2
cdr3_aa: CATSRGAAGYTF; cdr3_nt: TGTGCCACCAGCAGAGGGGCAGCTGGCTACACCTTC; clone_size: NA; d_call: NA; j_call: TRBJ1-2; v_call: TRBV15
cdr3_aa: CASTQERYGYTF; cdr3_nt: TGTGCCAGCACCCAGGAACGCTATGGCTACACCTTC; clone_size: NA; d_call: NA; j_call: TRBJ1-2; v_call: TRBV12-3/TRBV12-4
cdr3_aa: CSVETSPPYEQYF; cdr3_nt: TGCAGCGTTGAGACCTCTCCCCCTTACGAGCAGTACTTC; clone_size: many; d_call: NA; j_call: TRBJ2-7; v_call: TRBV29-1
cdr3_aa: CATSGRTSGETQYF; cdr3_nt: TGTGCCACCAGCGGGCGGACTAGCGGAGAGACCCAGTACTTC; clone_size: NA; d_call: TRBD2; j_call: TRBJ2-5; v_call: TRBV15
cdr3_aa: CASSHSRTGGYEQYF; cdr3_nt: TGTGCCAGCAGCCACAGCCGGACAGGGGGCTACGAGCAGTACTTC; clone_size: few; d_call: TRBD1; j_call: TRBJ2-7; v_call: TRBV14